Listed here are 21 T cell receptor beta chains from one sample, sequenced in a study of cytomegalovirus exposure and HLA in healthy donors. The PCR made use of 60 Vbeta and 13 Jbeta primers. TCRdb keeps only in-frame clones here, not all; method: immunoSEQ multiplex PCR. This table holds about 180,000 clones, about 69% found once. The sequenced material came from PBMCs. The receptors derive from a male donor in good health and CMV-seronegative.

The chain uses TRBV12-5 and TRBJ1-2; the match to TRBD1 covers 7 bases. The germline gives CDR1 LGHNT, CDR2 FRNRAP. The CDR3 totals 15 residues. Losses at the gene ends were 1 base for V and 3 bases for J; bases not matched to a gene: 5. The CDR3 DNA reads as TGTGCTAGTGGTTTGGCTCAACAGGGGTACTATGGCTACACCTTC. Translation gives CASGLAQQGYYGYTF.

The chain joins TRBV7-2 to TRBJ1-1; 7 bases match TRBD1. The CDR3 spans 12 residues. V was pared by 11 bases and J by 1 base, with 4 bases of the junction left unmatched. CDR1 SGHTA and CDR2 FQGNSA come from the germline V gene. The DNA of the CDR3 is TGTGCCGGCGGGACAGCGAACACTGAAGCTTTCTTT. The encoded protein is CAGGTANTEAFF. Using reference TRBV7-2 and TRBJ1-1 for the parts outside the CDR3, the full variable domain is GAGVSQSPSNKVTEKGKDVELRCDPISGHTALYWYRQSLGQGLEFLIYFQGNSAPDKSGLPSDRFSAERTGGSVSTLTIQRTQQEDSAVYLCAGGTANTEAFFGQGTRLTVV.

The gene calls are TRBV12-5 and TRBJ2-5, with D possibly matching TRBD2 (6 bases). Germline V gives CDR1 LGHNT, CDR2 FRNRAP. The CDR3 is 17 residues long. V dropped 1 base and J dropped 1 base, with 16 bases sitting between them. Here the CDR3 DNA reads TGTGCTAGTGGTTTGGGTGGTTTAGGGAGGAGCCAAGAGACCCAGTACTTC. Its protein is CASGLGGLGRSQETQYF.

The gene calls are TRBV6-6 and TRBJ1-5, with 7 positions matching TRBD1. The CDR3 has 12 residues. J lost 5 bases, V lost 7 bases, and 2 bases had no gene match. Per the germline V gene, CDR1 is MNHNY and CDR2 is SVGAGI (reference sequence). CDR3 protein: CASTTGDQPQHF. The CDR3 DNA is TGTGCCAGCACCACAGGGGATCAGCCCCAGCATTTT.

The rearrangement uses TRBV7-2 and TRBJ2-3; weak D call: TRBD2 (5 bases). The V end was cut by 5 bases, the J end by 4 bases, with 10 bases between. Germline lookup yields CDR1 SGHTA and CDR2 FQGNSA. This CDR3 has 13 residues. DNA of the CDR3: TGTGCCAGCAGCGACAACGGGGCAGATACGCAGTATTTT. Amino acids: CASSDNGADTQYF.

CDR3 nucleotides: TGTGCCAGTAGTATCAGTACGCAAAACATTCAGTACTTC. It specifies CASSISTQNIQYF. The rearrangement links TRBV19 to TRBJ2-4; D unclear. Germline assignment: CDR1 LNHDA and CDR2 SQIVND (reference sequence). CDR3 length: 13 amino acids. V dropped 3 bases and J dropped 5 bases, with 8 bases sitting between them. Looking up the rest from reference TRBV19 and TRBJ2-4 gives the full variable domain: DGGITQSPKYLFRKEGQNVTLSCEQNLNHDAMYWYRQDPGQGLRLIYYSQIVNDFQKGDIAEGYSVSREKKESFPLTVTSAQKNPTAFYLCASSISTQNIQYFGAGTRLSVL.

The chain has TRBV28 and TRBJ1-5; no clear D gene. The CDR3 extends over 13 amino acids. Trimming pared 7 bases from V and 0 bases from J, leaving 7 bases between. CDR1 and CDR2 from the germline V gene are MDHEN and SYDVKM. CDR3 amino acids: CASTRYSNQPQHF. The CDR3 nucleotides are TGTGCCAGCACCAGGTATAGCAATCAGCCCCAGCATTTT.

The J gene is TRBJ2-4, the V gene TRBV6-5; TRBD2 matches 8 bases. Trimming removed 6 bases from V and 7 bases from J; junction bases left unmatched: 8. The V gene's germline CDR1 is MNHEY and CDR2 SVGAGI. The CDR3 length is 14 residues. The CDR3 reads CASSTKRERNIQYF. CDR3 nucleotide sequence: TGTGCCAGCAGCACCAAGCGGGAGCGGAACATTCAGTACTTC.

DNA for the CDR3: TGTGCCAGCAGCACGACAGGGGTAGCGTATCAGCCCCAGCATTTT. It encodes CASSTTGVAYQPQHF. The chain recombines TRBV5-6 with TRBJ1-5; 8 bases line up with TRBD1. CDR1 and CDR2 (germline): SGHDT, YYEEEE. This CDR3 region has 15 residues. Trimming removed 4 bases from V and 5 bases from J; junction bases left unmatched: 8.

V is TRBV16 and J is TRBJ1-5, with 7 bases aligning to TRBD1. Per the germline V gene, CDR1 is KGHSY and CDR2 is FQNENV. The CDR3 has 14 amino acids. V shed 4 bases and J 5 bases; nucleotides not matched to a gene: 5. CDR3 sequence reads: CASSRAGGYQPQHF. The CDR3 DNA reads as TGTGCCAGCAGCCGCGCAGGGGGGTATCAGCCCCAGCATTTT.

V usage is TRBV19 and J usage is TRBJ2-1, with D uncertain. The length of the CDR3 is 14 residues. Per germline, CDR1 LNHDA and CDR2 SQIVND (reference sequence). V shed 5 bases and J shed 2 bases, with 10 bases lying between them. CDR3 nucleotide sequence: TGTGCCAGTAGTCCCCAGAACCCCTACAATGAGCAGTTCTTC. Residues: CASSPQNPYNEQFF.

The gene calls are TRBV6-5 and TRBJ2-7, with a weak D call TRBD1 (6 bases). CDR3 length: 14 amino acids. The germline V gene encodes CDR1 MNHEY and CDR2 SVGAGI. Trimming left V 5 bases short and J 5 bases short, with 16 bases between. The CDR3 spells CASSKTGEENEQYF. The CDR3 DNA sequence: TGTGCCAGCAGTAAGACAGGCGAGGAGAACGAGCAGTACTTC.

V usage is TRBV2 and J usage is TRBJ2-7; 7 bases agree with TRBD1. J was trimmed by 0 bases and V by 6 bases; bases with no gene match: 5. The CDR3 extends over 14 amino acids. Germline CDR1 reads SNHLY; CDR2 reads FYNNEI. CDR3 DNA sequence: TGTGCCAGCAGGGGGACAGTCAGCTCCTACGAGCAGTACTTC. Its protein product is CASRGTVSSYEQYF.

V is TRBV6-6 and J is TRBJ2-7; 13 nucleotides match TRBD2. Looked up from germline, CDR1 is MNHNY and CDR2 is SVGAGI (reference sequence). The CDR3 is 16 residues long. The J segment lost 2 bases and the V segment lost 2 bases, leaving 3 bases of the junction unmatched. As DNA, the CDR3 is TGTGCCAGCAGTTACCCCGGACTAGCGGGGGCCTACGAGCAGTACTTC. It codes for CASSYPGLAGAYEQYF.

The rearrangement joins TRBV6-5 to TRBJ2-1, with D possibly TRBD1 on 6 matching bases. From germline, CDR1 is MNHEY and CDR2 SVGAGI. The CDR3 length is 13 residues. Trimming pared 5 bases from V and 15 bases from J, leaving 20 bases between. CDR3 sequence reads: CASSHGRGQWGFF. The CDR3 DNA is TGTGCCAGCAGTCACGGCAGGGGCCAATGGGGGTTCTTC.

V is TRBV7-8 and J is TRBJ2-5; D perhaps matches TRBD2 (5 bases). Trimming took off 5 bases at V and 5 bases at J, with 18 bases between the two ends. Germline loops: CDR1 SGHVS, CDR2 FQNEAQ. The length of the CDR3 is 15 residues. In DNA form, the CDR3 reads TGTGCCAGCAGCAAAAGGAGGCAGGCCGGGGAGACCCAGTACTTC. This gives the protein CASSKRRQAGETQYF. The complete variable domain, with remaining parts taken from reference TRBV7-8 and TRBJ2-5, reads GAGVSQSPRYKVAKRGQDVALRCDPISGHVSLFWYQQALGQGPEFLTYFQNEAQLDKSGLPSDRFFAERPEGSVSTLKIQRTQQEDSAVYLCASSKRRQAGETQYFGPGTRLLVL.

This rearrangement joins TRBV10-1 to TRBJ2-1; 10 nucleotides align to TRBD2. Losses at the gene ends were 5 bases for V and 2 bases for J; bases not matched to a gene: 0. CDR3 length: 14 residues. The germline gives CDR1 WNHNN, CDR2 SYGVQD (reference sequence). The CDR3 here is CASSSGGAYNEQFF. CDR3 nucleotide sequence: TGCGCCAGCAGTAGCGGGGGGGCCTACAATGAGCAGTTCTTC.

The V and J genes are TRBV10-2 and TRBJ2-5; D gene ambiguous. There are 13 residues in the CDR3. The V and J ends lost 2 bases and 5 bases respectively, with 9 bases between them. The germline CDR1 and CDR2 sequences are WSHSY and SAAADI. This CDR3 is CASSETPRETQYF. Here the CDR3 DNA reads TGCGCCAGCAGTGAGACCCCCCGGGAGACCCAGTACTTC.

J is TRBJ2-3 and V is TRBV19, with 11 positions matching TRBD2. The CDR3 length is 17 residues. CDR1 is LNHDA, CDR2 SQIVND, per germline (reference sequence). J lost 2 bases, V lost 4 bases, and 8 bases had no gene match. This CDR3 is CASSTNPTSGATDTQYF. CDR3 coding DNA: TGTGCCAGTAGTACGAATCCGACTAGCGGGGCCACAGATACGCAGTATTTT.

The chain uses TRBV14 and TRBJ2-7; D is ambiguous. In germline, CDR1 is SGHDN, CDR2 FVKESK. The CDR3 loop spans 12 amino acids. Trimming pared 0 bases from V and 4 bases from J, leaving 4 bases between. This CDR3 reads CASSQERYEQYF. In DNA, the CDR3 is TGTGCCAGCAGCCAAGAACGGTACGAGCAGTACTTC.

This clone was seen more than once but under ten times. The V gene is TRBV10-3, the J gene TRBJ1-5; D may be TRBD1 (6 bases). The V end was cut by 3 bases, the J end by 4 bases, with 19 bases between. This CDR3 contains 17 residues. CDR1 and CDR2 (germline): ENHRY, SYGVKD. The CDR3 DNA sequence: TGTGCCATCAGTGATGGGAATAGACAGGTACGGAATCAGCCCCAGCATTTT. It specifies CAISDGNRQVRNQPQHF.